A selection of T cell receptor beta chains follows, all from one sample in a study of blood T cell repertoires in COVID-19. This table comes from immunoSEQ multiplex PCR, and its TCRdb copy is limited to in-frame clones, with some not included. The table has roughly 400,000 clones, nearly 90% seen once. What was sequenced was PBMCs or T cells enriched from blood (not recorded which). These receptors were taken from a woman aged 18-29 years who had been exposed to COVID-19. Each CDR3 is given with its conserved first and last residue. D genes are given only for firm matches. Clone size, where shown, is once, few, many, or a class for clones that have expanded.

j_gene	v_gene	abundance	d_gene	CDR3nt	CDR3aa
TRBJ2-5	TRBV5-4	-	TRBD2	TGTGCCAGCAGCACCATAGCGGGGGGGTTCCAAGAGACCCAGTACTTC	CASSTIAGGFQETQYF
TRBJ1-1	TRBV10-3	-	TRBD1	TGTGCCATCAGTCCTGGGACAGGGGAAACTGAAGCTTTCTTT	CAISPGTGETEAFF
TRBJ1-4	TRBV19	-	-	TGTGCCAGTAGTATCGACAGGATTTACTCAACTAATGAAAAACTGTTTTTT	CASSIDRIYSTNEKLFF
TRBJ2-5	TRBV18	-	-	TGTGCCAGCTCACCAGGTTCAGGGGTCGAGACCCAGTACTTC	CASSPGSGVETQYF
TRBJ2-7	TRBV4-1	once	-	TGCGCCAGCAGCCAAGCGACTGGTTTATTCCACGAGCAGTACTTC	CASSQATGLFHEQYF
TRBJ1-2	TRBV18	-	TRBD1	TGTGCCAGCTCACCCAAACCGGGACAGATATACTATGGCTACACCTTC	CASSPKPGQIYYGYTF
TRBJ2-7	TRBV5-4	-	TRBD2	TGTGCCAGCAGCCCGGGACTAGCTCTCTACGAGCAGTACTTC	CASSPGLALYEQYF
TRBJ1-2	TRBV5-1	-	TRBD1	TGCGCCAGCAGCTTGGTTCAGGGGGGCTATGGCTACACCTTC	CASSLVQGGYGYTF
TRBJ2-7	TRBV12-3/TRBV12-4	-	TRBD1	TGTGCCACGGCACAGGGGGCGCCGGACGAGCAGTACTTC	CATAQGAPDEQYF
TRBJ1-2	TRBV6-5	-	TRBD1	TGTGCCAGCACCACAGGGGGTGGCTACACCTTC	CASTTGGGYTF
TRBJ2-2	TRBV5-4	-	TRBD1	TGTGCCAGCAGCTCGGGGACAGGAGACACCGGGGAGCTGTTTTTT	CASSSGTGDTGELFF
TRBJ2-7	TRBV2	-	-	TGTGCCAGCAGTTACCGGGACTCCACCTACGAGCAGTACTTC	CASSYRDSTYEQYF
TRBJ1-2	TRBV4-3	-	-	TGCGCCAGCAGCCAAGATGGAGCCGTTTTTAACTATGGCTACACCTTC	CASSQDGAVFNYGYTF
TRBJ2-4	TRBV28	-	-	TGTGCCAGCAGTTTAGTGCGACGGGGCAAAAACATTCAGTACTTC	CASSLVRRGKNIQYF
TRBJ2-5	TRBV18	-	-	TGTGCCAGCTCTCAGCGGGTGCAAGAGACCCAGTACTTC	CASSQRVQETQYF
TRBJ2-2	TRBV12-2	-	-	TGTGCAAGTTGTAGGGGCACCGGGGAGCTGTTTTTT	CASCRGTGELFF
TRBJ2-1	TRBV28	once	-	TGTGCCAGCAGACTAACACGGGGGTCCTACAATGAGCAGTTCTTC	CASRLTRGSYNEQFF
TRBJ2-1	TRBV29-1	-	TRBD2	TGCAGCGTTGTCGAGCGGGGGCACAATGAGCAGTTCTTC	CSVVERGHNEQFF
TRBJ1-2	TRBV11-2	-	TRBD1	TGTGCCAGCAGCTCCCTTGGACAGGCCATCCGTGGCTACACCTTC	CASSSLGQAIRGYTF
TRBJ2-6	TRBV29-1	-	-	TGCAGCGTCCTGGGACTCCACTCTGGGGCCAACGTCCTGACTTTC	CSVLGLHSGANVLTF
TRBJ1-2	TRBV28	-	-	TGTGCCAGCAACATTATAGCGGGGGGAAACTATGGCTACACCTTC	CASNIIAGGNYGYTF
TRBJ1-2	TRBV6-1	-	-	TGTGCCAGCAGTGAATTAGGGGGGGCTTATGTCTATGGCTACACCTTC	CASSELGGAYVYGYTF
TRBJ1-1	TRBV3-1/TRBV3-2	-	-	TGTGCCAGCAGCCAAACCGACAGGAGGAACACTGAAGCTTTCTTT	CASSQTDRRNTEAFF
TRBJ1-6	TRBV7-2	-	-	TGTGCCAGCAGCTTAACTTCGGGGTGGAATTCACCCCTCCACTTT	CASSLTSGWNSPLHF